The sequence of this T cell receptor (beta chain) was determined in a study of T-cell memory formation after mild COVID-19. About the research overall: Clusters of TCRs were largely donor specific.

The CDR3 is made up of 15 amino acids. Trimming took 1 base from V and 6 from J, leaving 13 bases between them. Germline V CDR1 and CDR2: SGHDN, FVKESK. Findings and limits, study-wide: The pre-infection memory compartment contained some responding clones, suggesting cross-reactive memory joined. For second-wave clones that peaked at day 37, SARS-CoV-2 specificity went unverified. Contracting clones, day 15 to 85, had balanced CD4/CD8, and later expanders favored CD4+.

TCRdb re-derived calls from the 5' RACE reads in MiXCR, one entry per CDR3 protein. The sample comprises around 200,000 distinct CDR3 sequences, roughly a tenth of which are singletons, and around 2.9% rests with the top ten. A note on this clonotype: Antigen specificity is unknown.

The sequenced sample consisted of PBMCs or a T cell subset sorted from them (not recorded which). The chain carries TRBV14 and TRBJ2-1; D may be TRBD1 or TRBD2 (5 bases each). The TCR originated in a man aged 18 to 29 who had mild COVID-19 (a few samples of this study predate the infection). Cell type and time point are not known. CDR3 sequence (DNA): TGTGCCAGCAGCCAAGTGGGTCGGGGACCCAATGAGCAGTTCTTC. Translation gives CASSQVGRGPNEQFF.